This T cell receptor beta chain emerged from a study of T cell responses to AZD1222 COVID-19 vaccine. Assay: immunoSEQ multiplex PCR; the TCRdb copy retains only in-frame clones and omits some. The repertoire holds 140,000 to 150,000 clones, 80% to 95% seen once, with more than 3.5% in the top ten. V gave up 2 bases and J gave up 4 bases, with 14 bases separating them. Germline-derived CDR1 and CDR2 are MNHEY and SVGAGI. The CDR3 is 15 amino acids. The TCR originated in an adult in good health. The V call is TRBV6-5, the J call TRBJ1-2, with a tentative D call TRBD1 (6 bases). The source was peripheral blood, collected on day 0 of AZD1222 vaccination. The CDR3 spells CASSYGGGSPYGYTF. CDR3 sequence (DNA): TGTGCCAGCAGTTACGGGGGGGGCTCCCCCTATGGCTACACCTTC.